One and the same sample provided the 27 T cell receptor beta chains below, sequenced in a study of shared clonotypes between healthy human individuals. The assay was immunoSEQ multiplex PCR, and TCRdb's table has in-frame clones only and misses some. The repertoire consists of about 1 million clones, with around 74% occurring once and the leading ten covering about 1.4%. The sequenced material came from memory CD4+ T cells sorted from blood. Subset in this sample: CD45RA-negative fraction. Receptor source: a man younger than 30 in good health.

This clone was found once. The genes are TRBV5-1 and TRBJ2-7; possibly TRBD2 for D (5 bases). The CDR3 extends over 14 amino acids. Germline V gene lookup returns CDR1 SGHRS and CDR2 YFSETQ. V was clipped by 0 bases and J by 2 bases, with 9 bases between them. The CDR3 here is CASSLVGSPYEQYF. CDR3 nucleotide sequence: TGCGCCAGCAGCTTGGTTGGGAGTCCCTACGAGCAGTACTTC. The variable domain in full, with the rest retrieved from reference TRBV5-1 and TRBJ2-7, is KAGVTQTPRYLIKTRGQQVTLSCSPISGHRSVSWYQQTPGQGLQFLFEYFSETQRNKGNFPGRFSGRQFSNSRSEMNVSTLELGDSALYLCASSLVGSPYEQYFGPGTRLTVT.

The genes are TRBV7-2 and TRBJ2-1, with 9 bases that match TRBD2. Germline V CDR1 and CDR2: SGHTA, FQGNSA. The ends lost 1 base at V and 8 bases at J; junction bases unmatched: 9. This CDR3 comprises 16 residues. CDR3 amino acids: CASSLGGGRARDEQFF. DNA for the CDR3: TGTGCCAGCAGCTTAGGGGGCGGGAGGGCTAGAGATGAGCAGTTCTTC.

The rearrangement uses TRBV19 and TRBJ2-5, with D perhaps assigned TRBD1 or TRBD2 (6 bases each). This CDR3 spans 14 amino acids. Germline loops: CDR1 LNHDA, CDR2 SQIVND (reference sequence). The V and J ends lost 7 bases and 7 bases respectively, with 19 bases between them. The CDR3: CASTQSRGHGTQYF. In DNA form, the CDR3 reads TGTGCCAGTACCCAAAGTCGGGGGCACGGGACCCAGTACTTC.

This chain's CDR3 is CAWRDRAEQYF. The CDR3 nucleotides are TGTGCCTGGAGGGACCGCGCCGAGCAGTACTTC. The chain combines TRBV30 with TRBJ2-7; D gene uncertain. The CDR3 is 11 amino acids. Trimming removed 3 bases at V and 6 bases at J, with 9 bases between. Germline V gene data show CDR1 as GTSNPN and CDR2 as SVGIG (reference sequence). Full variable domain (rest looked up from reference TRBV30 and TRBJ2-7): SQTIHQWPATLVQPVGSPLSLECTVEGTSNPNLYWYRQAAGRGLQLLFYSVGIGQISSEVPQNLSASRPQDRQFILSSKKLLLSDSGFYLCAWRDRAEQYFGPGTRLTVT.

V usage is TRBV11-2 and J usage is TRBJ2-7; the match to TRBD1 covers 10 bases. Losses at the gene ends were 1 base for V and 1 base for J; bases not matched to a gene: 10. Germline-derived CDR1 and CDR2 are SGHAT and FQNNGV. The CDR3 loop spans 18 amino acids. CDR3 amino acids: CASSLGRFPGQGSYEQYF. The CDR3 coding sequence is TGTGCCAGCAGCTTAGGTCGGTTTCCGGGACAGGGGTCCTACGAGCAGTACTTC.

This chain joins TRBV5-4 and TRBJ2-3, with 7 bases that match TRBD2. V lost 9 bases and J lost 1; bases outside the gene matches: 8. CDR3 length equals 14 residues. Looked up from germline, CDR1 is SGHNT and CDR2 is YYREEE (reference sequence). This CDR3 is CATLDAGGTDTQYF. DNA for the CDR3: TGTGCCACCCTAGACGCGGGGGGCACAGATACGCAGTATTTT.

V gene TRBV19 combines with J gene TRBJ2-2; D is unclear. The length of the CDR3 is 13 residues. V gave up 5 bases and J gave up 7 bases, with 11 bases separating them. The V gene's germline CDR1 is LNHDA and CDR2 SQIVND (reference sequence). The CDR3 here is CASSLDFVGELFF. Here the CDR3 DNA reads TGTGCCAGTAGTCTTGACTTCGTCGGGGAGCTGTTTTTT.

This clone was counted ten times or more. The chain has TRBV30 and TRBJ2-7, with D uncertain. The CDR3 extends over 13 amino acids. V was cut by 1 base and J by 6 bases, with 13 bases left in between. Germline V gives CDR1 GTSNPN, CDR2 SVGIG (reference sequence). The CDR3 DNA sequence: TGTGCCTGGAGTGCCAGCCCCTGGGTCGAGCAGTACTTC. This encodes CAWSASPWVEQYF.

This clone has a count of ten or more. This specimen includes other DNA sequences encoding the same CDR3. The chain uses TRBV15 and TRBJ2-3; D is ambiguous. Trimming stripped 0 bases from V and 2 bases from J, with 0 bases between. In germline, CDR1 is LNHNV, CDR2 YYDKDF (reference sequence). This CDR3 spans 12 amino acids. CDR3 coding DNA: TGTGCCACCAGCAGAGACACAGATACGCAGTATTTT. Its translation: CATSRDTDTQYF. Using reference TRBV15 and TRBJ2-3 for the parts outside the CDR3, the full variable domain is DAMVIQNPRYQVTQFGKPVTLSCSQTLNHNVMYWYQQKSSQAPKLLFHYYDKDFNNEADTPDNFQSRRPNTSFCFLDIRSPGLGDTAMYLCATSRDTDTQYFGPGTRLTVL.

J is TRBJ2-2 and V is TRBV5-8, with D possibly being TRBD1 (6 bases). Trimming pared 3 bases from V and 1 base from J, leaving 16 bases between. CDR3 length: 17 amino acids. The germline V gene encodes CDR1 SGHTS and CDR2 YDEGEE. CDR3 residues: CASSSARGRLNTGELFF. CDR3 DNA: TGTGCCAGCAGCTCCGCCAGGGGTCGCTTGAACACCGGGGAGCTGTTTTTT.

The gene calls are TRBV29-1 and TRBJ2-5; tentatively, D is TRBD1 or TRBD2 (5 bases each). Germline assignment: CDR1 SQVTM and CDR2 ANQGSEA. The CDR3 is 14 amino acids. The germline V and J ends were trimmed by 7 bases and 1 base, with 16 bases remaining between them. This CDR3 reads CSGAPGTTQETQYF. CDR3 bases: TGCAGCGGGGCCCCCGGGACCACCCAAGAGACCCAGTACTTC.

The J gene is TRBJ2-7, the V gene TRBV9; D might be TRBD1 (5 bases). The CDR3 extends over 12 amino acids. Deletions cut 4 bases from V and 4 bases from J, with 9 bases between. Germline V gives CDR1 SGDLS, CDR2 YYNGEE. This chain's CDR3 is CASSTQGYEQYF. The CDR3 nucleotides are TGTGCCAGCAGCACGCAGGGATACGAGCAGTACTTC.

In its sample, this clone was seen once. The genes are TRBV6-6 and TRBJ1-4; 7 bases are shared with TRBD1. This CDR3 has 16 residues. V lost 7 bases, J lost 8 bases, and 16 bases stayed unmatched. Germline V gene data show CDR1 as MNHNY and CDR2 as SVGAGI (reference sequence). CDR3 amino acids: CASIPSGGRGQEKLFF. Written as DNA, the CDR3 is TGTGCCAGCATCCCATCAGGGGGGCGAGGCCAAGAAAAACTGTTTTTT.

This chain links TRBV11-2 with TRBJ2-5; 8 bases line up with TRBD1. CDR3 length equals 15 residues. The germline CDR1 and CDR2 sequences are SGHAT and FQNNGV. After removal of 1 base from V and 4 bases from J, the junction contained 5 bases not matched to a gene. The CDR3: CASSLAGGRGETQYF. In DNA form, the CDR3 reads TGTGCCAGCAGCTTAGCAGGGGGCAGGGGAGAGACCCAGTACTTC.

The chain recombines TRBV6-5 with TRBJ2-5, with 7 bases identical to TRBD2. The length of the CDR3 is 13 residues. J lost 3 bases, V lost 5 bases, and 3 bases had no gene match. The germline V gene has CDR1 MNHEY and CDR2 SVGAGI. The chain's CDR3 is CASSTSGEETQYF. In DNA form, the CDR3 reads TGTGCCAGCAGTACGAGCGGGGAAGAGACCCAGTACTTC.

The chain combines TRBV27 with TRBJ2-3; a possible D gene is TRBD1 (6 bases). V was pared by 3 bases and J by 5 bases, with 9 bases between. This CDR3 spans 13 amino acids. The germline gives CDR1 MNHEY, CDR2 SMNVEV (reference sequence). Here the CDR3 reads CASSFTGLDTQYF. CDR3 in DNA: TGTGCCAGCAGTTTTACAGGGTTAGATACGCAGTATTTT.

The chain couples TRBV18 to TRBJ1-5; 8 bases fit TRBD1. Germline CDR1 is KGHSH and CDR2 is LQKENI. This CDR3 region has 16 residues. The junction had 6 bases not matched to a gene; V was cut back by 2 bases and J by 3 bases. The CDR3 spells CASSPGTGALNQPQHF. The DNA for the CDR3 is TGTGCCAGCTCACCAGGGACAGGCGCCCTCAATCAGCCCCAGCATTTT.

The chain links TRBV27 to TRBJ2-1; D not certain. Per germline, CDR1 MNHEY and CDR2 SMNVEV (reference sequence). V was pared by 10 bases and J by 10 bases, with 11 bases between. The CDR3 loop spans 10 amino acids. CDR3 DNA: TGTGCCACCCCTAGGAACGAGCAGTTCTTC. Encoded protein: CATPRNEQFF.

CDR3 bases: TGTGCCAGCAGTGAAAGGCGGCTAGCGGGGGCTCAATGGGGGAAAGAGACCCAGTACTTC. It yields the protein CASSERRLAGAQWGKETQYF. The chain carries TRBV6-1 and TRBJ2-5; 10 bases line up with TRBD2. The V gene's germline CDR1 is MNHNS and CDR2 SASEGT. The length of the CDR3 is 20 residues. V was pared by 2 bases and J by 3 bases, with 18 bases of the junction left unmatched.

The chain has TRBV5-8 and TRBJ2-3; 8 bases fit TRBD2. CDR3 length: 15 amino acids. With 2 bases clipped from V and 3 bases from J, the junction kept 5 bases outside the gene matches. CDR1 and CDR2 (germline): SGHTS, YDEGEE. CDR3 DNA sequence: TGTGCCAGCAGCTTTTTGGTAGCGGGGACAGATACGCAGTATTTT. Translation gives CASSFLVAGTDTQYF.

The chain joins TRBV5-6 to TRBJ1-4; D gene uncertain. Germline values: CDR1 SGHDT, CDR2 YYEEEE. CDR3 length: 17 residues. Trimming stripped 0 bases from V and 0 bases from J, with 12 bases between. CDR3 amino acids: CASSLEVGLATNEKLFF. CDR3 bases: TGTGCCAGCAGCTTGGAAGTCGGGTTAGCAACTAATGAAAAACTGTTTTTT.

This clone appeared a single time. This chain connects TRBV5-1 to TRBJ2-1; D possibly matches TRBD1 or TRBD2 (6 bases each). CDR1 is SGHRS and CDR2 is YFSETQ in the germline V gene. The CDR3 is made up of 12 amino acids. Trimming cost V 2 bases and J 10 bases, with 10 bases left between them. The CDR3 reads CASSLQGGEQFF. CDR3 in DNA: TGCGCCAGCAGCTTACAGGGAGGAGAGCAGTTCTTC.

In DNA form, the CDR3 reads TGTGCCAGCAGTACAAGGAACACTGAAGCTTTCTTT. Translated, it gives CASSTRNTEAFF. The chain carries TRBV5-5 and TRBJ1-1, with D uncertain. There are 12 residues in the CDR3. With 5 bases removed from V and 1 base from J, the gap between germline ends came to 6 bases. CDR1 and CDR2 from the germline V gene are SGHKS and YYEKEE (reference sequence).

CDR3 protein: CASSQVQLREGEQYF. As DNA, the CDR3 is TGTGCCAGCAGCCAAGTTCAACTTCGAGAGGGCGAGCAGTACTTC. V usage is TRBV5-4 and J usage is TRBJ2-7, with D possibly being TRBD2 (5 bases). Germline V gene data show CDR1 as SGHNT and CDR2 as YYREEE (reference sequence). This CDR3 is built from 15 residues. Deletions cut 4 bases from V and 6 bases from J, with 20 bases between. The whole variable domain, remainder taken from reference TRBV5-4 and TRBJ2-7, is ETGVTQSPTHLIKTRGQQVTLRCSSQSGHNTVSWYQQALGQGPQFIFQYYREEENGRGNFPPRFSGLQFPNYSSELNVNALELDDSALYLCASSQVQLREGEQYFGPGTRLTVT.

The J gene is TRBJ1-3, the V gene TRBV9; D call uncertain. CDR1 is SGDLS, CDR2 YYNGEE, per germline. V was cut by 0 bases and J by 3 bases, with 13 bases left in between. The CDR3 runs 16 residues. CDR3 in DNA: TGTGCCAGCAGCGTAGCGGGCGAGGCGTATGGAAACACCATATATTTT. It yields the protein CASSVAGEAYGNTIYF.

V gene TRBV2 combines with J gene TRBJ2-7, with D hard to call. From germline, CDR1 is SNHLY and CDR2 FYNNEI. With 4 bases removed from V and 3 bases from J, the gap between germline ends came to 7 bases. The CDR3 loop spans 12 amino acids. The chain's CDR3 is CASSVVDYEQYF. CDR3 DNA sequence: TGTGCCAGCAGTGTGGTAGACTACGAGCAGTACTTC.

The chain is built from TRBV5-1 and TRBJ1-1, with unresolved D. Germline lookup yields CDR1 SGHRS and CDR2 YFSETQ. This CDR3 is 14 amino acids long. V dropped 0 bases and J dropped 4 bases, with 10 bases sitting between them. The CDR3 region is CASSLGVRSTEAFF. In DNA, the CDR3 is TGCGCCAGCAGCTTGGGGGTAAGGAGCACTGAAGCTTTCTTT.